This T cell receptor (beta chain) was observed in a study of cytomegalovirus exposure and HLA in healthy donors. The CDR3 runs to 16 residues. The V gene end was trimmed by 0 bases and the J gene end by 6 bases; junction bases not matched to a gene: 3. The germline gives CDR1 SGHRS, CDR2 YFSETQ. PCR amplification relied on 60 Vbeta primers (plus 13 Jbeta primers). Repertoires were generated with immunoSEQ multiplex PCR, while TCRdb's copy carries only in-frame clones and drops some. The sample shows about 160,000 clones, 70% to 80% of them seen only once. The TCR was taken from a man aged 18 to 29 in good health and CMV-seropositive. The V gene is TRBV5-1, the J gene TRBJ2-2, with TRBD2 matching 12 bases. Sequenced input: PBMCs. This CDR3 is CASSLAASGRAGELFF. DNA for the CDR3: TGCGCCAGCAGCTTGGCCGCTAGCGGGAGGGCCGGGGAGCTGTTTTTT. The variable domain in full, completed from reference TRBV5-1 and TRBJ2-2, reads KAGVTQTPRYLIKTRGQQVTLSCSPISGHRSVSWYQQTPGQGLQFLFEYFSETQRNKGNFPGRFSGRQFSNSRSEMNVSTLELGDSALYLCASSLAASGRAGELFFGEGSRLTVL.